The 13 T cell receptor beta chains given below trace back to one sample, sequenced in a study of cytomegalovirus exposure and HLA in healthy donors. PCR was performed using 60 Vbeta and 13 Jbeta primers. Libraries were prepared by immunoSEQ multiplex PCR; TCRdb keeps only in-frame clonotypes and omits some of them. The sample contains approximately 160,000 clones, around four fifths of which appear only once. The sequencing sample was made of PBMCs. The receptors come from a woman aged 45-65 years in good health and CMV-seropositive.

The chain is built from TRBV19 and TRBJ1-1; 8 positions match TRBD1. Looked up from germline, CDR1 is LNHDA and CDR2 is SQIVND (reference sequence). V shed 6 bases and J 0 bases; nucleotides not matched to a gene: 3. The CDR3 totals 14 residues. Here the CDR3 reads CASSLQGVNTEAFF. In DNA form, the CDR3 reads TGTGCCAGTAGCCTACAGGGGGTGAACACTGAAGCTTTCTTT.

The V call is TRBV28, the J call TRBJ1-5, with D perhaps matching TRBD1 (6 bases). The length of the CDR3 is 15 residues. Trimming took 4 bases from V and 0 from J, leaving 10 bases between them. The V gene's germline CDR1 is MDHEN and CDR2 SYDVKM. The CDR3 protein is CASSSTGPSNQPQHF. CDR3 coding DNA: TGTGCCAGCAGTTCAACAGGGCCTAGCAATCAGCCCCAGCATTTT.

A single count supports this clone. The chain couples TRBV5-6 to TRBJ1-1; D gene unclear. The CDR3 sequence is 11 residues long. With 2 bases removed from V and 8 bases from J, the gap between germline ends came to 7 bases. Germline CDR1 SGHDT, CDR2 YYEEEE. CDR3 nucleotide sequence: TGTGCCAGCAGCTTCAGTAGCGAAGCTTTCTTT. Protein product: CASSFSSEAFF.

This clone was observed once. The genes are TRBV5-5 and TRBJ2-2; 8 bases line up with TRBD1. The germline gives CDR1 SGHKS, CDR2 YYEKEE (reference sequence). The CDR3 has 16 residues. V lost 4 bases, J lost 8 bases, and 13 bases stayed unmatched. The DNA of the CDR3 is TGTGCCAGCAGCCCGACAGGGGCTCAGTGGACGGGGGAGCTGTTTTTT. It codes for CASSPTGAQWTGELFF. The full variable domain, completed using reference TRBV5-5 and TRBJ2-2, is DAGVTQSPTHLIKTRGQQVTLRCSPISGHKSVSWYQQVLGQGPQFIFQYYEKEERGRGNFPDRFSARQFPNYSSELNVNALLLGDSALYLCASSPTGAQWTGELFFGEGSRLTVL.

This clone was seen once. The V and J genes are TRBV30 and TRBJ2-7; TRBD1 is a possible D gene (5 bases). Trimming left V 0 bases short and J 0 bases short, with 21 bases between. The CDR3 is 18 residues long. The germline gives CDR1 GTSNPN, CDR2 SVGIG (reference sequence). The CDR3 reads CAWSVPNRRTQSSYEQYF. In DNA, the CDR3 is TGTGCCTGGAGTGTACCTAATCGGCGGACACAGAGCTCCTACGAGCAGTACTTC.

DNA of the CDR3: TGTGCCAGCAGCTTGGGGGGACAGCCCAACTACGAGCAGTACTTC. This sequence encodes CASSLGGQPNYEQYF. The chain joins TRBV7-2 to TRBJ2-5; possible D gene TRBD1, 7 bases. The end of the DNA fits TRBJ2-7 better, so the J call may be wrong. Germline V CDR1 and CDR2: SGHTA, FQGNSA. CDR3 length equals 15 residues.

V and J are TRBV5-1 and TRBJ2-5; D not certain. Trimming shortened V by 2 bases and J by 2 bases, and 10 bases separated the two germline ends. CDR3 length: 14 amino acids. Germline CDR1 and CDR2: SGHRS and YFSETQ. CDR3 protein: CASSFGSVQETQYF. The CDR3 bases are TGCGCCAGCAGCTTCGGCAGCGTTCAAGAGACCCAGTACTTC. Drawing the rest from reference TRBV5-1 and TRBJ2-5, the complete variable domain is KAGVTQTPRYLIKTRGQQVTLSCSPISGHRSVSWYQQTPGQGLQFLFEYFSETQRNKGNFPGRFSGRQFSNSRSEMNVSTLELGDSALYLCASSFGSVQETQYFGPGTRLLVL.

This chain uses TRBV27 with TRBJ2-5; 8 nucleotides agree with TRBD1. The CDR3 loop spans 15 amino acids. V lost 3 bases and J lost 5; bases outside the gene matches: 8. Per the germline V gene, CDR1 is MNHEY and CDR2 is SMNVEV (reference sequence). This chain's CDR3 is CASSFRSGGWETQYF. CDR3 DNA: TGTGCCAGCAGTTTTCGGTCAGGGGGCTGGGAGACCCAGTACTTC.

This sequence joins TRBV5-5 and TRBJ2-1; 9 bases line up with TRBD2. The CDR3 runs 15 residues. The germline CDR1 and CDR2 sequences are SGHKS and YYEKEE (reference sequence). J gave up 5 bases and V 2 bases, and 5 bases lay outside the gene matches. DNA of the CDR3: TGTGCCAGCAGCTTTCTAGCGGGGAGAAACAATGAGCAGTTCTTC. It encodes CASSFLAGRNNEQFF.

This clone was picked up a small number of times. CDR3 protein: CAWSLGLAGYNEQFF. CDR3 nucleotide sequence: TGTGCCTGGAGTCTGGGACTAGCTGGCTACAATGAGCAGTTCTTC. The V and J genes are TRBV30 and TRBJ2-1; 9 bases are shared with TRBD2. V lost 2 bases to trimming and J lost 3 bases; unmatched junction nucleotides: 5. The germline V gene encodes CDR1 GTSNPN and CDR2 SVGIG (reference sequence). CDR3 length equals 15 residues.

The chain joins TRBV9 to TRBJ2-7; 10 nucleotides agree with TRBD2. In germline, CDR1 is SGDLS, CDR2 YYNGEE. The CDR3 is 15 amino acids. Unmatched junction bases numbered 6, after V lost 3 bases and J lost 3 bases. CDR3: CASSGPAGGSYEQYF. CDR3 nucleotide sequence: TGTGCCAGCAGCGGACCAGCGGGAGGGAGCTACGAGCAGTACTTC.

The chain couples TRBV7-2 to TRBJ2-3; 10 bases agree with TRBD1. The CDR3 is 16 residues long. The germline gives CDR1 SGHTA, CDR2 FQGNSA. The V and J ends lost 5 bases and 0 bases, in that order; junction bases with no gene match: 5. Here the CDR3 DNA reads TGTGCCAGCAGCCAGGGACAGGGGCAAAGCACAGATACGCAGTATTTT. It specifies CASSQGQGQSTDTQYF.

This sequence joins TRBV6-6 and TRBJ1-4, with D possibly TRBD1 on 5 matching bases. Germline V gene sequence: CDR1 MNHNY, CDR2 SVGAGI (reference sequence). The length of the CDR3 is 11 residues. V gave up 8 bases and J gave up 13 bases, with 14 bases separating them. The CDR3 here is CASWQEGRLFF. The CDR3 region has the DNA TGTGCCAGCTGGCAGGAGGGGAGACTGTTTTTT.